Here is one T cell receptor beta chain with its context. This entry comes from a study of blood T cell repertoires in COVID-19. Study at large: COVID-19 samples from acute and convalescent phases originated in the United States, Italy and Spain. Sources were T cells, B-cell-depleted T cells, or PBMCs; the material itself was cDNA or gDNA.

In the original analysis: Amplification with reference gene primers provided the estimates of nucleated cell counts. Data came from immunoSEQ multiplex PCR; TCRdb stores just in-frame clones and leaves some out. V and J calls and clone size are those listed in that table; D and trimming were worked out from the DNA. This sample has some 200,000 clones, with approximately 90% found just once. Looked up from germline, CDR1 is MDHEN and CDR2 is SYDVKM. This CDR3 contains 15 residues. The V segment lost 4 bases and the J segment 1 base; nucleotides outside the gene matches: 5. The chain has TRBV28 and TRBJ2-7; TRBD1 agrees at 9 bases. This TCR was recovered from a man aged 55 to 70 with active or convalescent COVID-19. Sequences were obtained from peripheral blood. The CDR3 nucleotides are TGTGCCAGCAGTTCGCCGGGACAGGGATCCTACGAGCAGTACTTC. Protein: CASSSPGQGSYEQYF. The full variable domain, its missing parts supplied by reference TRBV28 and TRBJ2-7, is DVKVTQSSRYLVKRTGEKVFLECVQDMDHENMFWYRQDPGLGLRLIYFSYDVKMKEKGDIPEGYSVSREKKERFSLILESASTNQTSMYLCASSSPGQGSYEQYFGPGTRLTVT.